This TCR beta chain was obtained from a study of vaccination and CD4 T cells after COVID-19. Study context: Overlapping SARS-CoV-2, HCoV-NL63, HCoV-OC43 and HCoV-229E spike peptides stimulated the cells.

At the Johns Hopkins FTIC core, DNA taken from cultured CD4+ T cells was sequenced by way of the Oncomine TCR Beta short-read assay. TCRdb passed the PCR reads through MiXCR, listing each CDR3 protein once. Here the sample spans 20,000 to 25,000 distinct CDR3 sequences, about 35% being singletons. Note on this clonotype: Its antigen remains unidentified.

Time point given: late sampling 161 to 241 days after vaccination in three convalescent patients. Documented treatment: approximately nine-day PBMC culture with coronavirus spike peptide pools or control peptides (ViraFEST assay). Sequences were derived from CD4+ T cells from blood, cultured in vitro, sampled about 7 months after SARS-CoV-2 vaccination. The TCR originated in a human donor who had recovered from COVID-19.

The CDR3 sequence: CASSFGGGSETQYF. The DNA of the CDR3 is TGTGCCAGCAGCTTCGGAGGGGGTAGTGAGACCCAGTACTTC. The chain employs TRBV7-3 and TRBJ2-5; D tentatively reads TRBD1 or TRBD2 (6 bases each). Per the germline V gene, CDR1 is SGHTA and CDR2 is FQGTGA. The CDR3 extends over 14 amino acids. V gave up 3 bases and J gave up 5 bases, with 13 bases separating them.